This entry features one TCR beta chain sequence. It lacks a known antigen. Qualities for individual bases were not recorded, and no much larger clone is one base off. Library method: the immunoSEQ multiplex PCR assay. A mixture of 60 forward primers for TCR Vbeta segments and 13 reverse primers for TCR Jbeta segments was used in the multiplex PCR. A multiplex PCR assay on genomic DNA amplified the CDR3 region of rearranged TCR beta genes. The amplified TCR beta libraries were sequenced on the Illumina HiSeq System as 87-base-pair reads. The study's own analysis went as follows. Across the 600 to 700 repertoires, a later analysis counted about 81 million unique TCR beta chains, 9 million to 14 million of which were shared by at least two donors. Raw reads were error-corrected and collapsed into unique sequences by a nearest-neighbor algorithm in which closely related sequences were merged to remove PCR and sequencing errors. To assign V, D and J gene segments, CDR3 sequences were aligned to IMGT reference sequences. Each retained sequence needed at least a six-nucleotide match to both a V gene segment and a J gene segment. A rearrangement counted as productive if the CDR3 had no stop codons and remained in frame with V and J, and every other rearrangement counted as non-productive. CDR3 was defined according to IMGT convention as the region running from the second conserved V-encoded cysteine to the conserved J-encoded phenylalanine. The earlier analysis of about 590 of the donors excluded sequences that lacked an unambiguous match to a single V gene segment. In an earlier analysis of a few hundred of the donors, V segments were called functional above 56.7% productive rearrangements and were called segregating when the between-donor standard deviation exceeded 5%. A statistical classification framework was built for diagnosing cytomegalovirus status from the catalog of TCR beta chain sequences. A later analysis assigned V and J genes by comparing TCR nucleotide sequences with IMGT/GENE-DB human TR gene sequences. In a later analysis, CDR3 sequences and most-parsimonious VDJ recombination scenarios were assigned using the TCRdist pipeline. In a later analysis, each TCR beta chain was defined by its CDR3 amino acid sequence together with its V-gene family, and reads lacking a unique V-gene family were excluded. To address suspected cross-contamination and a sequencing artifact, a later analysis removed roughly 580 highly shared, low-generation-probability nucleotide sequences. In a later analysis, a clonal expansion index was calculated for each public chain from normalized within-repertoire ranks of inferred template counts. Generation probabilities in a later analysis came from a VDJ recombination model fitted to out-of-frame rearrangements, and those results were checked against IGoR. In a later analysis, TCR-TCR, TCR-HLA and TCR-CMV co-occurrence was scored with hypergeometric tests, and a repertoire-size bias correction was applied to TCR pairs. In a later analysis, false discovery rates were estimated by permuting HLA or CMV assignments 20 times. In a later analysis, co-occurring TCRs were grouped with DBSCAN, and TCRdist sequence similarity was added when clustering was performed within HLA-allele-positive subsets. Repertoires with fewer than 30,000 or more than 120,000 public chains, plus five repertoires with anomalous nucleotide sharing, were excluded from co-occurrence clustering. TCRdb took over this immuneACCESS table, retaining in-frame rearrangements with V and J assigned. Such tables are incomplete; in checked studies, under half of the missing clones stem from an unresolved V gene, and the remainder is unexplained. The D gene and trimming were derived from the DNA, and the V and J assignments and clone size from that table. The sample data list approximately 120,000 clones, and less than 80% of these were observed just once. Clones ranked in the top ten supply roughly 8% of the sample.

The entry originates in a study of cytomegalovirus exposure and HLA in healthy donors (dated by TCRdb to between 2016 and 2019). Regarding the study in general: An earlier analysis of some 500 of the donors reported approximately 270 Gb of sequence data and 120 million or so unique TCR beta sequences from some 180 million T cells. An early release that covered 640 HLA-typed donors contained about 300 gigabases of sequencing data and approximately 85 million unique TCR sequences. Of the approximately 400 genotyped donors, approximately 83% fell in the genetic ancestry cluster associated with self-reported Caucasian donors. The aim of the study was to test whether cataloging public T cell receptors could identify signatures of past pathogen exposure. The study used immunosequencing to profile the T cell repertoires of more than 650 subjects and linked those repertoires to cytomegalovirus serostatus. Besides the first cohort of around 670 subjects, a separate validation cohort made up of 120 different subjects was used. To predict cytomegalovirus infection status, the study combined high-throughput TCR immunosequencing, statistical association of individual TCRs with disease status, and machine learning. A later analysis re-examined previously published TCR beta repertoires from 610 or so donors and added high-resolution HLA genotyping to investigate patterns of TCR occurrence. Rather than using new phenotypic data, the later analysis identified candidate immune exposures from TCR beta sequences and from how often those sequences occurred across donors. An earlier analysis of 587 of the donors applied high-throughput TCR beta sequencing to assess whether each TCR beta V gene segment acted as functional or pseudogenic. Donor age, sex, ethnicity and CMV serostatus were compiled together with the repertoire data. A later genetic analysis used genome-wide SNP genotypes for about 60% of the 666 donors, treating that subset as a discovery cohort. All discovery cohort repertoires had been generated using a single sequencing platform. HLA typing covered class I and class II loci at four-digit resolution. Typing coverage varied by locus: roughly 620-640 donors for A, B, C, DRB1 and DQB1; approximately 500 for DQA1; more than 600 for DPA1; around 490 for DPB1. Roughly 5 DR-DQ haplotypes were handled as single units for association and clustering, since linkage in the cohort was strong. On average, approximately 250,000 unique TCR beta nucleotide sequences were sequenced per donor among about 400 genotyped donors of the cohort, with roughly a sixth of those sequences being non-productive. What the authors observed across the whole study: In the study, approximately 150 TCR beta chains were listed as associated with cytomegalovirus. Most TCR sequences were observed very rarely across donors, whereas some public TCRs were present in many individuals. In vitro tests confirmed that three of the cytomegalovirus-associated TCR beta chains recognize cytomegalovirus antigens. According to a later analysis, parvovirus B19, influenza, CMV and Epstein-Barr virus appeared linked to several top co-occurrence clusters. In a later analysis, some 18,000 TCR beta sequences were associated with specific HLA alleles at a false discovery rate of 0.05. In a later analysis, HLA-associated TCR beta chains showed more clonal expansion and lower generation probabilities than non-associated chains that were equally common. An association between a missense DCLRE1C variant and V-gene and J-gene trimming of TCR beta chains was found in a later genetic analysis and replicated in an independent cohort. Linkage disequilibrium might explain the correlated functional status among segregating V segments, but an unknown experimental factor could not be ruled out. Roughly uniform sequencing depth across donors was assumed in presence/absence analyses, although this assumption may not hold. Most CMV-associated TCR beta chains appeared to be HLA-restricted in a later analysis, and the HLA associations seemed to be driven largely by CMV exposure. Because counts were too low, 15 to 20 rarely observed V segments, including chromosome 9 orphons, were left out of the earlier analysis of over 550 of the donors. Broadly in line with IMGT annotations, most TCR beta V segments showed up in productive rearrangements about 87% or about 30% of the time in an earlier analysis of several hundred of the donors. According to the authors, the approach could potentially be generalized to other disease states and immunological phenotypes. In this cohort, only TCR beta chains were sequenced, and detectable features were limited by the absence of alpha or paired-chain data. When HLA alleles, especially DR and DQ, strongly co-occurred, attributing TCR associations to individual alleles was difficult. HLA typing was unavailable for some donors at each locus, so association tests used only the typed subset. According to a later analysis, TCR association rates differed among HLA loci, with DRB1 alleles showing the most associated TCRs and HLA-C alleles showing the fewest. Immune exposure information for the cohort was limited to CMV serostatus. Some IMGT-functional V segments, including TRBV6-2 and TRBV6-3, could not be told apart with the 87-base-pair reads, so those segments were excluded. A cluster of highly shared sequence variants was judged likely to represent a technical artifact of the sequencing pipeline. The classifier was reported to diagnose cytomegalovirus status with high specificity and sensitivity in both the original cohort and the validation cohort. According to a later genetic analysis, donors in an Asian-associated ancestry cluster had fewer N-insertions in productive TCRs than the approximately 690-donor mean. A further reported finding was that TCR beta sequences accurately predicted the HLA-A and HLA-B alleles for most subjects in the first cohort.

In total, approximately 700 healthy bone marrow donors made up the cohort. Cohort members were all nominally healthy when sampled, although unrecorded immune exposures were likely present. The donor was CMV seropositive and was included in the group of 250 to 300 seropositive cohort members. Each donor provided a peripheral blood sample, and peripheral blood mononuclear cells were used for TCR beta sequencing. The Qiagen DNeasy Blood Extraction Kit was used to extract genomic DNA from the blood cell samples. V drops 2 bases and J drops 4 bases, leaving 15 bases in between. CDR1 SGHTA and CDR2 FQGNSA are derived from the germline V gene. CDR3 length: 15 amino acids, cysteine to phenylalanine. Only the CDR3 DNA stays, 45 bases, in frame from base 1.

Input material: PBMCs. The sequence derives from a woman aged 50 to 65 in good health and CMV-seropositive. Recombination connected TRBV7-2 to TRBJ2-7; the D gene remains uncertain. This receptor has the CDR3 CASSLTLERMYEQYF. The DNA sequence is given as TGTGCCAGCAGCTTAACGCTAGAAAGGATGTACGAGCAGTACTTC.